The clone carrying this T cell receptor (beta chain) appeared a few times. Antigen: not known. TCR alpha and TCR beta cDNA libraries carrying sample barcodes and UMIs came from 5'RACE with constant-segment primers. MiXCR, applied by TCRdb to the 5' RACE reads, yields one record per CDR3 protein. The sample includes hundreds of thousands of distinct CDR3 sequences, 20% to 30% seen only once; the top ten take under 15%. These data are taken from a study of T-cell memory formation after mild COVID-19. General study results and limits: Several responding clones turned up in pre-infection memory, indicating that cross-reactive memory may have taken part.

This CDR3 is 11 amino acids long. Germline V gives CDR1 SGDLS, CDR2 YYNGEE. The ends were cut back, 3 bases at V and 8 bases at J, with 8 bases in the middle. The V gene is TRBV9, the J gene TRBJ1-2, with D uncertain. Sequencing used PBMCs or a T cell subset sorted from them (not recorded which). This sequence originates from an adult woman who had mild COVID-19 (a few samples of this study predate the infection). Cell type and time point are not known. The CDR3 region has the DNA TGTGCCAGCAGCGCCCGGGGAGGCTACACCTTC. Its translation: CASSARGGYTF. Combining the CDR3 with reference TRBV9 and TRBJ1-2 gives the whole variable domain DSGVTQTPKHLITATGQRVTLRCSPRSGDLSVYWYQQSLDQGLQFLIQYYNGEERAKGNILERFSAQQFPDLHSELNLSSLELGDSALYFCASSARGGYTFGSGTRLTVV.